The 9 T cell receptor beta chains below were found in one sample sequenced in a study of blood T cells in healthy people across ages. Alongside a J-beta primer mix, a sample-barcoded 5' primer served in a second PCR lasting roughly 6 to 11 cycles. TCRdb processed the 5' RACE reads anew with MiXCR; each CDR3 protein has one entry. Of a few hundred thousand distinct CDR3 sequences listed, roughly 29% are singletons. Material: blood. The source of these receptors is a woman aged 70 to 79 in good health.

The V and J genes are TRBV20-1 and TRBJ1-5; D gene unclear. CDR1 is DFQATT, CDR2 SNEGSKA, per germline (reference sequence). The CDR3 spans 17 residues. V lost 1 base, J lost 0 bases, and 16 bases lay in between. In DNA form, the CDR3 reads TGCAGTGCTAGAGTTCGCAGCGGGTCCCTTAGCAATCAGCCCCAGCATTTT. It translates to CSARVRSGSLSNQPQHF.

DNA for the CDR3: TGTGCCAGCAGCTTTACGCGGACAGATTTCTATGGCTACACCTTC. It codes for CASSFTRTDFYGYTF. The chain carries TRBV5-5 and TRBJ1-2, with D possibly TRBD1 on 6 matching bases. Trimming took off 2 bases at V and 4 bases at J, with 15 bases between the two ends. Germline V gene sequence: CDR1 SGHKS, CDR2 YYEKEE (reference sequence). This CDR3 spans 15 amino acids.

The V and J genes are TRBV7-3 and TRBJ2-5; 8 bases agree with TRBD1. The end of the DNA aligns better with TRBJ2-7, so the J call may be wrong. Germline CDR1 SGHTA, CDR2 FQGTGA. The length of the CDR3 is 17 residues. The CDR3 nucleotides are TGTGCCAGCAGCTTTTTATTAGCACAGGGGGACTCCTACGAGCAGTACTTC. Translated: CASSFLLAQGDSYEQYF.

V is TRBV24-1 and J is TRBJ2-1; 10 bases agree with TRBD1. Germline V gives CDR1 KGHDR, CDR2 SFDVKD. The CDR3 loop spans 15 amino acids. J lost 7 bases, V lost 4 bases, and 6 bases had no gene match. The chain's CDR3 is CATSDFGTGVNEQFF. The CDR3 DNA follows: TGTGCCACCAGTGACTTCGGGACAGGGGTAAATGAGCAGTTCTTC.

The chain joins TRBV6-2 or TRBV6-3 to TRBJ2-7; no clear D gene. The V end was cut by 2 bases, the J end by 3 bases, with 8 bases between. The germline gives CDR1 MNHEY, CDR2 SVGEGT. This CDR3 region has 13 residues. CDR3 nucleotide sequence: TGTGCCAGCAGTTACGGCCAGTACTACGAGCAGTACTTC. It yields the protein CASSYGQYYEQYF.

This chain joins TRBV5-4 and TRBJ2-2, with D possibly TRBD1 on 5 matching bases. Trimming removed 3 bases from V and 5 bases from J, with 8 bases in between. The CDR3 is 13 residues long. Germline V CDR1 and CDR2: SGHNT, YYREEE (reference sequence). This CDR3 is CASSSDSTGELFF. In nucleotides, the CDR3 is TGTGCCAGCAGCTCAGACAGTACCGGGGAGCTGTTTTTT.

As concerns this clonotype: The junction shows a germline mismatch at one end, possibly a read error. The V and J genes are TRBV18 and TRBJ2-1, with 9 bases fitting TRBD1. The CDR3 covers 16 residues. Germline CDR1 reads KGHSH; CDR2 reads LQKENI. The CDR3 region has the DNA TGTGCCAGCTCTTCCGGACAGGGGAGCTCCTACGATGAGCAGTTCTTC. Amino acid sequence: CASSSGQGSSYDEQFF.

This clonotype was recorded a few times. The V and J genes are TRBV15 and TRBJ1-1, with a tentative D call TRBD1 (5 bases). This CDR3 contains 17 residues. Between the trimmed V and J ends, which lost 4 bases and 10 bases, there was a span of 28 bases. Germline values: CDR1 LNHNV, CDR2 YYDKDF (reference sequence). As DNA, the CDR3 is TGTGCCACCAGCAATCAAGCAAACTCGAGACAGACGGGGAGAGCTTTCTTT. It specifies CATSNQANSRQTGRAFF.

The chain joins TRBV2 to TRBJ2-5, with 10 bases identical to TRBD2. J lost 2 bases, V lost 5 bases, and 8 bases had no gene match. The CDR3 contains 16 residues. Germline-derived CDR1 and CDR2 are SNHLY and FYNNEI. The CDR3 spells CASSTSRAGGQETQYF. CDR3 sequence (DNA): TGTGCCAGCAGTACGTCCCGAGCGGGGGGGCAAGAGACCCAGTACTTC.